The T cell receptor beta chain described here comes from a study of OX40 agonist ivuxolimab in advanced cancers. Across the study: Partial responses were achieved by three patients: one hepatocellular carcinoma, two cutaneous melanoma. General study results and limits: At 0.1 to 3.0 mg/kg, CD4+ and CD8+ blood T cells expanded clonally by week 6.

On this clone: The antigen is not known.

The method was immunoSEQ multiplex PCR; TCRdb's version includes in-frame clones alone and lacks a portion of them. The repertoire consists of about 45,000 clones, with more than 65% occurring once and the leading ten covering roughly 2.6%. The receptor was derived from an adult with an advanced solid tumor such as melanoma, head and neck, liver or kidney cancer. The source was CD4+ or CD8+ T cells sorted from blood, collected in a trial of the OX40 agonist ivuxolimab.

DNA for the CDR3: TGTGCCAGCAGTGACCCCGGGGGCGCCAACCTCCGAGGAGAGACCCAGTACTTC. Encoded protein: CASSDPGGANLRGETQYF. The gene calls are TRBV6-4 and TRBJ2-5; D is tentatively TRBD1 or TRBD2 (6 bases each). The V and J ends lost 2 bases and 4 bases respectively, with 23 bases between them. CDR1 MRHNA and CDR2 SNTAGT come from the germline V gene. The CDR3 extends over 18 amino acids.